This TCR beta chain came from a study of cytomegalovirus exposure and HLA in healthy donors. The primer mix had 60 Vbeta and 13 Jbeta primers. The protocol was immunoSEQ multiplex PCR, while the TCRdb copy is restricted to in-frame clones and leaves out a portion. The sample contains roughly 70,000 clones, approximately 70% of which appear only once. The receptor comes from a male donor in good health and CMV-seropositive. The sample taken for sequencing was PBMCs.

The CDR3 DNA reads as TGTGCCAGCAGCTCGGACAGACGGCGCCCCTACGAGCAGTACTTC. This translates into CASSSDRRRPYEQYF. This rearrangement joins TRBV5-4 to TRBJ2-7, with a tentative D call TRBD1 (6 bases). V was trimmed by 3 bases and J by 2 bases, leaving 15 bases between them. Germline V gene data show CDR1 as SGHNT and CDR2 as YYREEE (reference sequence). The CDR3 has 15 residues.